This TCR beta chain comes out of a study of T cells in Graves' hyperthyroidism and ophthalmopathy. Amplification of TCR beta CDR3 regions used RNA as the template. Primed by the HTBI set, a first-round RT-PCR was run on the TCR CDR3. TCRdb used MiXCR to reprocess the multiplex PCR reads, holding one entry per CDR3 protein. The table has over 300,000 distinct CDR3 sequences, approximately 15% seen once. This clonotype was observed many times. This CDR3 is built from 15 residues. Trimming removed 5 bases from V and 5 bases from J, with 16 bases in between. CDR1 is LGHDT, CDR2 YNNKEL, per germline (reference sequence). The study left out patients who had uncontrolled infection, other autoimmune disease, pregnancy or lactation.

Sequenced input: blood. This TCR was recovered from a woman aged 55-75 years with Graves' hyperthyroidism. V gene TRBV3-1 combines with J gene TRBJ2-1; D tentatively fits TRBD1 or TRBD2 (5 bases each). CDR3 loop: CASSAYRDPNNEQFF. DNA for the CDR3: TGTGCCAGCAGCGCCTACCGGGACCCAAACAATGAGCAGTTCTTC.